A single sample is the source of the 6 T cell receptor beta chains below, sequenced in a study of siplizumab effects on memory and regulatory T cells. Method: immunoSEQ multiplex PCR; TCRdb's copy keeps in-frame clones and lacks some. The table shows tens of thousands of clones, with about 98% occurring only once. The sample taken for sequencing was naive CD8+ T cells sorted from blood. These receptors all come from a human donor in good health.

This chain connects TRBV2 to TRBJ2-1; D is ambiguous. The CDR3 covers 12 residues. Germline assignment: CDR1 SNHLY and CDR2 FYNNEI. Trimming shortened V by 3 bases and J by 9 bases, and 9 bases separated the two germline ends. CDR3 nucleotides: TGTGCCAGCAGTGATGGAAAGGGTGAGCAGTTCTTC. Its protein is CASSDGKGEQFF.

The rearrangement uses TRBV7-9 and TRBJ2-7; TRBD1 might be the D (6 bases). The CDR3 loop spans 14 amino acids. V gave up 5 bases and J gave up 7 bases, with 18 bases separating them. Germline V gene lookup returns CDR1 SEHNR and CDR2 FQNEAQ (reference sequence). Here the CDR3 DNA reads TGTGCCAGCAGCACACCGGGACACCCTGGGGAGCAGTACTTC. This translates into CASSTPGHPGEQYF.

The chain carries TRBV19 and TRBJ2-7; no firm D call. Germline V lookup: CDR1 LNHDA, CDR2 SQIVND (reference sequence). This CDR3 has 12 amino acids. Trimming took off 10 bases at V and 3 bases at J, with 13 bases between the two ends. The CDR3 DNA is TGTGCCACCTCGCCCGACTTCTACGAGCAGTACTTC. Translated: CATSPDFYEQYF.

The chain is built from TRBV7-6 and TRBJ2-3; TRBD1 aligns across 12 bases. This CDR3 comprises 16 residues. The V gene end was trimmed by 1 base and the J gene end by 3 bases; junction bases not matched to a gene: 2. The germline gives CDR1 SGHVS, CDR2 FNYEAQ. The CDR3 sequence: CASSLGDRGLTDTQYF. The CDR3 nucleotides are TGTGCCAGCAGCTTAGGGGACAGGGGGCTTACAGATACGCAGTATTTT.

This rearrangement joins TRBV5-1 to TRBJ2-2; TRBD1 agrees at 9 bases. V lost 4 bases to trimming and J lost 4 bases; unmatched junction nucleotides: 8. Looked up from germline, CDR1 is SGHRS and CDR2 is YFSETQ. The CDR3 is 16 residues long. CDR3 in amino acids: CASSVGQGSTTGELFF. The CDR3 DNA is TGCGCCAGCAGCGTCGGACAGGGGTCGACCACCGGGGAGCTGTTTTTT. The full variable domain, with the rest looked up from reference TRBV5-1 and TRBJ2-2, is KAGVTQTPRYLIKTRGQQVTLSCSPISGHRSVSWYQQTPGQGLQFLFEYFSETQRNKGNFPGRFSGRQFSNSRSEMNVSTLELGDSALYLCASSVGQGSTTGELFFGEGSRLTVL.

The chain carries TRBV7-9 and TRBJ2-7; TRBD2 matches at 10 bases. Germline V gene sequence: CDR1 SEHNR, CDR2 FQNEAQ (reference sequence). V was pared by 10 bases and J by 5 bases, with 17 bases of the junction left unmatched. The CDR3 contains 16 residues. The CDR3 sequence is CAITETQREGVDEQYF. Written as DNA, the CDR3 is TGTGCCATCACCGAAACCCAGCGGGAGGGCGTCGACGAGCAGTACTTC.